This TCR beta chain was sequenced for a study of T cell repertoires in cytomegalovirus infection. About the study: Through public TCR beta signatures, both CMV infection and matching HLA type were indicated.

CDR1 and CDR2 (germline): SGHVS, FQNEAQ. Trimming removed 4 bases at V and 14 bases at J, with 12 bases between. The CDR3 has 11 residues. MiXCR was run by TCRdb on the reads, yielding one entry per CDR3 protein. The profile shows about 740,000 distinct CDR3 sequences, roughly a third of them singletons. The study, taken as a whole, reports: Ex vivo, HLA-C-restricted CMV-specific TCR beta clonotypes prevailed over the rest of the response.

About this clonotype itself: Antigen unknown.

The TCR was taken from a human donor in good health (CMV status not recorded). Some clones in this sample may be carry-over from other donors' samples. The chain recombines TRBV7-8 with TRBJ2-1; either TRBD1 or TRBD2 may fit D (5 bases each). Sequenced: PBMCs. Here the CDR3 reads CASSSGTGKFF. The CDR3 DNA reads TGTGCCAGCAGCTCGGGGACCGGCAAGTTCTTC.